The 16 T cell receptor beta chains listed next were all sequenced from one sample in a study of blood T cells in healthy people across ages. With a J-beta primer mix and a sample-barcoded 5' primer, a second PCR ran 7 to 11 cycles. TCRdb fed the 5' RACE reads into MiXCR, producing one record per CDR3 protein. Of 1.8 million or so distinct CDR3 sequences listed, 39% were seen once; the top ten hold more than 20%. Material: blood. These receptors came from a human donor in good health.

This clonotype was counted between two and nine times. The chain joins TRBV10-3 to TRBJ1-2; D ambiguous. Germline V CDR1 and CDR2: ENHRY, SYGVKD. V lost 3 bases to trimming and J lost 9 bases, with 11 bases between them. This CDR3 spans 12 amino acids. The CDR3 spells CAISDPRTSYTF. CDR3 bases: TGTGCCATCAGTGATCCTCGTACGAGCTACACCTTC.

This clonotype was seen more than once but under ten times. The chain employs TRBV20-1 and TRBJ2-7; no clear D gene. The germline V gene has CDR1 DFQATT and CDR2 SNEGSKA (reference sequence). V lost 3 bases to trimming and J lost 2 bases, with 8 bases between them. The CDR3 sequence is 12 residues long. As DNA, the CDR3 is TGCAGTGCTAGCGGCGCAACCTACGAGCAGTACTTC. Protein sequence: CSASGATYEQYF.

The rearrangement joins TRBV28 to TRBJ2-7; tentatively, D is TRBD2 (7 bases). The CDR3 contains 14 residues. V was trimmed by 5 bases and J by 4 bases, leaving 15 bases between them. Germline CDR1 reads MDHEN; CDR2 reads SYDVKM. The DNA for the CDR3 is TGTGCCAGCAGTGGCGGGGGCGGAATATACGAGCAGTACTTC. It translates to CASSGGGGIYEQYF.

The CDR3 DNA is TGTGCCACCAGCAGAGATCAAGGTCAGGGGCAGGCTTTCTTT. It specifies CATSRDQGQGQAFF. This chain joins TRBV15 and TRBJ1-1; possible D gene TRBD1, 6 bases. Per germline, CDR1 LNHNV and CDR2 YYDKDF (reference sequence). Trimming left V 0 bases short and J 11 bases short, with 16 bases between. The CDR3 has 14 amino acids.

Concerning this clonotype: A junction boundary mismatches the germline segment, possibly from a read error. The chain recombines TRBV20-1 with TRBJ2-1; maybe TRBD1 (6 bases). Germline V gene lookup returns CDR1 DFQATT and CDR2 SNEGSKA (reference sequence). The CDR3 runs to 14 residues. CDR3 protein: CSVRGQMGIDQQFF. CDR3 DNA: TGCAGTGTTAGAGGACAGATGGGGATAGATCAGCAGTTCTTC.

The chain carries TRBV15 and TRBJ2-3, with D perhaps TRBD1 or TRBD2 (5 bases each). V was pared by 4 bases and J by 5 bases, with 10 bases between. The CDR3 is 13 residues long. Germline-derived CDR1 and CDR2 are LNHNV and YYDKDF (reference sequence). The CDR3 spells CATSITGRDTQYF. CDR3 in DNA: TGTGCCACCAGCATAACGGGGCGAGATACGCAGTATTTT.

The CDR3 reads CASSPGASTTDTQYF. CDR3 coding DNA: TGTGCCAGCAGCCCTGGGGCTAGTACCACAGATACGCAGTATTTT. The chain joins TRBV11-2 to TRBJ2-3, with TRBD1 as a possible D gene (5 bases). CDR3 size: 15 residues. V was cut by 5 bases and J by 2 bases, with 14 bases left in between. Germline V gene data show CDR1 as SGHAT and CDR2 as FQNNGV.

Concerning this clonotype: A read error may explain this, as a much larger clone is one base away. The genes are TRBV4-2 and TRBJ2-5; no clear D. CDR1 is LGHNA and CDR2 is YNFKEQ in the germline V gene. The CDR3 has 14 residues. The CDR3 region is CANSQDPYQETQYF. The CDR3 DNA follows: TGTGCCAACAGCCAAGACCCATACCAAGAGACCCAGTACTTC.

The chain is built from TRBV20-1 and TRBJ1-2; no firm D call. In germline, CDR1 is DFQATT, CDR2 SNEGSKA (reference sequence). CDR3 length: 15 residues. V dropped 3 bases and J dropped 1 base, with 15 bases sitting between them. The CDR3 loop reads CSARPAELYNYGYTF. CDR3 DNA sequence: TGCAGTGCTAGGCCCGCGGAACTTTATAACTATGGCTACACCTTC.

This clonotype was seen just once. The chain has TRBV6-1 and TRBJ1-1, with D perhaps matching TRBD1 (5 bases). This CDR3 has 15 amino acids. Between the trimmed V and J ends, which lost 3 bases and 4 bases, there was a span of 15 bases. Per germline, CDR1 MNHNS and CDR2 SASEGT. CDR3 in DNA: TGTGCCAGCAGTGAGAGGGGCCTCGGGGGCACTGAAGCTTTCTTT. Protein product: CASSERGLGGTEAFF.

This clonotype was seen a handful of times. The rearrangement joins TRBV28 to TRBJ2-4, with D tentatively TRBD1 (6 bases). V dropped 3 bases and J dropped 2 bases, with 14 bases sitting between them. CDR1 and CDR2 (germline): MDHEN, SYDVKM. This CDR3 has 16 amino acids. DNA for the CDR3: TGTGCCAGCAGTTTCTCCAGGGGAGAGTCCAAAAACATTCAGTACTTC. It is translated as CASSFSRGESKNIQYF.

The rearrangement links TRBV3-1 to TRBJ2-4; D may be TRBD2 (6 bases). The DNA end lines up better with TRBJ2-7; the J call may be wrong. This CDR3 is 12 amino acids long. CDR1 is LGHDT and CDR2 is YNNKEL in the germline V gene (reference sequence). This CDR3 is CASSRGDGEQYF. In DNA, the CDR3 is TGTGCCAGCAGCCGGGGGGACGGCGAGCAGTACTTC.

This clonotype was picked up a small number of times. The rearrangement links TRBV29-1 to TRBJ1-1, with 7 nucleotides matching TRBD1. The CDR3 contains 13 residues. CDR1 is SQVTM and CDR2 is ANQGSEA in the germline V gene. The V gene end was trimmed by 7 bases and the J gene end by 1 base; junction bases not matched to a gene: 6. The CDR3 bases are TGCAGCGCAGAAGGACAGGCGAACACTGAAGCTTTCTTT. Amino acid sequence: CSAEGQANTEAFF.

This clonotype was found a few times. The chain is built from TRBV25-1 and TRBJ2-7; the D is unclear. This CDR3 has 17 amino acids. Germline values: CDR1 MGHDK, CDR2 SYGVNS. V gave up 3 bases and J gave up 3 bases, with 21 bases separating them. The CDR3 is CASSDYEFYDTSYEQYF. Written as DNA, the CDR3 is TGTGCCAGCAGTGACTACGAGTTTTACGACACCAGCTACGAGCAGTACTTC.

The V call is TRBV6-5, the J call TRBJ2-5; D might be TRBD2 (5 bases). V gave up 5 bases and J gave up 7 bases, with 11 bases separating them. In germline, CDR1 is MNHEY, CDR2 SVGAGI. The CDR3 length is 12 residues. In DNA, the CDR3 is TGTGCCAGCAGTGCGAGGGCGGCGACCCAGTACTTC. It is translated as CASSARAATQYF.

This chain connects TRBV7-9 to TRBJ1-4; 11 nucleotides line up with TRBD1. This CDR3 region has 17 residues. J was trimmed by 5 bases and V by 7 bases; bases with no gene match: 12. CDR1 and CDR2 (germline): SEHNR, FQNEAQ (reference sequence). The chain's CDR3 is CASNLFRTGGGNEKLFF. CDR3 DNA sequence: TGTGCCAGCAACCTTTTCCGGACAGGGGGCGGGAATGAAAAACTGTTTTTT.